One sample yielded the 5 T cell receptor beta chains listed below, sequenced in a study of PD-1 blockade in classical Hodgkin lymphoma. The protocol was immunoSEQ multiplex PCR, while the TCRdb copy is restricted to in-frame clones and leaves out a portion. The data show under 60,000 clones, approximately 70% seen once. In every patient, relapse followed autologous stem cell transplantation, while exposure to brentuximab vedotin differed. The input for sequencing was peripheral blood mononuclear cells (PBMCs), taken at baseline. The source of these receptors is a human donor with classical Hodgkin lymphoma.

The table lists this clone with a few counts. The chain recombines TRBV19 with TRBJ1-1; D not resolved. The CDR3 has 12 amino acids. Germline CDR1 is LNHDA and CDR2 is SQIVND (reference sequence). V lost 11 bases to trimming and J lost 8 bases, with 18 bases between them. As DNA, the CDR3 is TGTGCCGCCGGCACGTACTCCCCGGAAGCTTTCTTT. This sequence encodes CAAGTYSPEAFF.

The chain employs TRBV6-5 and TRBJ2-3; D ambiguous. V lost 3 bases to trimming and J lost 2 bases, with 12 bases between them. The V gene's germline CDR1 is MNHEY and CDR2 SVGAGI. CDR3 length equals 15 residues. The CDR3 DNA is TGTGCCAGCAGTTATCAGTTTTCTAACACAGATACGCAGTATTTT. Amino acids: CASSYQFSNTDTQYF.

The chain joins TRBV2 to TRBJ2-3; 14 bases line up with TRBD2. The V gene's germline CDR1 is SNHLY and CDR2 FYNNEI. The CDR3 totals 18 residues. With 0 bases clipped from V and 1 base from J, the junction kept 3 bases outside the gene matches. This CDR3 reads CASSEAGGLAGGTDTQYF. CDR3 bases: TGTGCCAGCAGTGAAGCTGGGGGACTAGCGGGAGGCACAGATACGCAGTATTTT.

The chain joins TRBV6-5 to TRBJ2-5; 8 bases fit TRBD2. CDR1 is MNHEY, CDR2 SVGAGI, per germline. Losses at the gene ends were 6 bases for V and 2 bases for J; bases not matched to a gene: 5. The CDR3 length is 14 residues. CDR3: CASRRVAGQETQYF. Written as DNA, the CDR3 is TGTGCCAGCAGGAGGGTAGCGGGGCAAGAGACCCAGTACTTC.

This clone was recorded once. The rearrangement uses TRBV6-5 and TRBJ2-7, with a possible D match to TRBD2 (6 bases). Germline loops: CDR1 MNHEY, CDR2 SVGAGI. The CDR3 contains 14 residues. V lost 2 bases and J lost 3, with 11 bases in between. The CDR3 protein is CASSYGGAGYEQYF. CDR3 nucleotide sequence: TGTGCCAGCAGTTACGGAGGGGCAGGCTACGAGCAGTACTTC.